The clone carrying this T cell receptor beta chain appeared many times. Amplified TCR beta CDR3 regions came from RNA transcripts. HTBI primers were used for first-round RT-PCR of the TCR CDR3. One entry per CDR3 protein results from TCRdb running MiXCR on the multiplex PCR reads. The sample holds roughly 300,000 distinct CDR3 sequences, approximately 15% seen once. The data are from a study of T cells in Graves' hyperthyroidism and ophthalmopathy. The sample comprised blood. The sequence was collected from a woman in her twenties or thirties with Graves' hyperthyroidism.

CDR3 in DNA: TGTGCCAGCAGCTTAATGGGGAGGGAATACACAGATACGCAGTATTTT. The encoded protein is CASSLMGREYTDTQYF. This chain uses TRBV7-3 with TRBJ2-3; the match to TRBD2 covers 7 bases. CDR1 and CDR2 from the germline V gene are SGHTA and FQGTGA. CDR3 length: 16 amino acids. Germline trimming cut 1 base from V and 2 bases from J; bases unmatched to any gene: 6.